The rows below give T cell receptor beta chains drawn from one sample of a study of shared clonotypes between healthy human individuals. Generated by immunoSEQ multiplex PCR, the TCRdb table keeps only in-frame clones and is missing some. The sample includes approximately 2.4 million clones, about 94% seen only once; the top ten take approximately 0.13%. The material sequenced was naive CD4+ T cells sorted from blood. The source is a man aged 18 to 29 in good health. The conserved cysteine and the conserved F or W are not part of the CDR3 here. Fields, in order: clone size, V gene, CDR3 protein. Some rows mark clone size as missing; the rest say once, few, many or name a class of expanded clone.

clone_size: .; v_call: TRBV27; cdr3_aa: ASRAGTQSNSPLH
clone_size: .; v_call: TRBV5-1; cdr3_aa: ASSLGTSGGADTQY
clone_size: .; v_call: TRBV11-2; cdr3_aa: ASSLERGQIWDEQF
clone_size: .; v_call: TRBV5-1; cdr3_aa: ASSLPPSGRGDNEQF
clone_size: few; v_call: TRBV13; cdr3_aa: ASTIYGQTNTGELF
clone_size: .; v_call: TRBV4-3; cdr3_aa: ASSQISGRGTDTQY
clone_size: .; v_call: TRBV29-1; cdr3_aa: SVVWGANTEAF
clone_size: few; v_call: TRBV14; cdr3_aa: ASSPRGNTEAF
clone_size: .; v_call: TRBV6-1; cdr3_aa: ASVWGATPNNEQF
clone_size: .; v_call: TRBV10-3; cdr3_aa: AISRTGPRETQY
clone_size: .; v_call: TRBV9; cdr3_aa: ASSVGRIQETQY
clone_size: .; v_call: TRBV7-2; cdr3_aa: ASSTGQGVKETQY
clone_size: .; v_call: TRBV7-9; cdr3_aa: ASSLKGGNQPQH
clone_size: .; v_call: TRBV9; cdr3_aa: ASSAQDLTEAF
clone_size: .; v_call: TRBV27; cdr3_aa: AIKPLAGYTDTQY
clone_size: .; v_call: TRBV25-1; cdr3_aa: ASSEEAKNIQY
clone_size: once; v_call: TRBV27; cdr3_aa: ASSLRAGGNTEAF
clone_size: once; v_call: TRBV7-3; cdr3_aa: ASSLGVEQY
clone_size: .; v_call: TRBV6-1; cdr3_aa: AGQTGENTEAF
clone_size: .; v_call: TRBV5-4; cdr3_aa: ASSSRGRTGHPFNEQF
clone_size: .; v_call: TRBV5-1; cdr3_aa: ASSIEPRDSGYEQY
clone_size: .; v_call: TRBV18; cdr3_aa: ASSRQGVNTGELF
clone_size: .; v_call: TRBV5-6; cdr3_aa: ASTPGTGKRYNEQF
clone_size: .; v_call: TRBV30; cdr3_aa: AWSESGNTIY
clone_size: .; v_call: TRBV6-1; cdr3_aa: ASSEQGNFQETQY
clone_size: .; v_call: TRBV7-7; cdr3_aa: ASSLTMNTEAF
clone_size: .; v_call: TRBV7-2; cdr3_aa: ASSLRGSLTSGDTQY
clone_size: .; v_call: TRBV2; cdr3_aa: ASLRTSSSEQY
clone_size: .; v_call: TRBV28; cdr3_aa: ATSTGGSGNTIY
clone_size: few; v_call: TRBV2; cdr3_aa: ASSWTSGDTQY
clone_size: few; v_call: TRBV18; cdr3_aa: ASSPRQGSVQPQH
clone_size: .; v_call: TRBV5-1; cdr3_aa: ASSLAKTSGGNEQF
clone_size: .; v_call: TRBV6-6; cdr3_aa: ASSSPSGNYGYT
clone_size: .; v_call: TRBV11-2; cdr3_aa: ASSTSSDTQY
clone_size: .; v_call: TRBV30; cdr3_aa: AWSGAAGATDTQY
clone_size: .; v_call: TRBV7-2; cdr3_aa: ASSPGVQQY
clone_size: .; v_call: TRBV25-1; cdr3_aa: ASSAGNTGELF
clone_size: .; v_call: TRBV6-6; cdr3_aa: ASRRASGGNQPQH
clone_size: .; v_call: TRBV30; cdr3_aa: AWNPGLAGGRETQY
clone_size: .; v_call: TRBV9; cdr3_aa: ASSVGGGETQY
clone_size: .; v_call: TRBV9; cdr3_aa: ASSVGGRETQY
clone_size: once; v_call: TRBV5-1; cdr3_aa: ASSLGQEITEAF
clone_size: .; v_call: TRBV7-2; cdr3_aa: ASSFVGGTDTQY
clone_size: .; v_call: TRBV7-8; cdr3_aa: ASSLLRDSNSPLH
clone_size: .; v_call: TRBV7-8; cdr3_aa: ASSLGPGGSTGELF
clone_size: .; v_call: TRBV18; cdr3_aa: ASSPYRDSYEQY
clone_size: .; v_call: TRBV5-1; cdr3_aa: ASSSTGIQETQY
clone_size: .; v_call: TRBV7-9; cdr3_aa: ASSLPVGGGYT
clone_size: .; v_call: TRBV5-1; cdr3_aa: ASSLSPAGNTEAF
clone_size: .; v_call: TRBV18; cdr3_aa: ASSLTSGGAYNEQF
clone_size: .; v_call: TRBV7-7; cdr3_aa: ASSSQGAQETQY
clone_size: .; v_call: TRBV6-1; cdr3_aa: ASRQTGEETQY
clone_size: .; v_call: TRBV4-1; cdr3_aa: ASSQVSDVGYGYT
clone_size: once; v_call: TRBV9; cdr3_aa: ASSVDPRKNEQF
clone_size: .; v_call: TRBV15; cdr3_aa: ATSRERQGWAGNTIY